This T cell receptor beta chain is from a study of T cell responses to AZD1222 COVID-19 vaccine. General study findings and limits: An increase in Spike-specific TCR breadth and depth was observed after two AZD1222 doses. Only a handful of AZD1222 recipients, about six in all, had baseline seropositivity. Nearly half of the spike-specific TCRs reportedly recognize variant regions that carry no mutations. CD4 TCRs linked to vaccination spanned spike, dominating at 160-218 and 743-854.

Comments on this clone: Its cognate antigen is unknown.

Assay used: immunoSEQ multiplex PCR; TCRdb lists only in-frame clones, some missing. The profile shows 150,000 to 200,000 clones, approximately 90% of them singletons. Trimming removed 1 base at V and 0 bases at J, with 15 bases between. The CDR3 is made up of 17 amino acids. Germline V gene sequence: CDR1 MNHEY, CDR2 SMNVEV (reference sequence). The sample was peripheral blood, taken 28 days after the second dose of the MenACWY control vaccine. This TCR derives from an adult who received the MenACWY meningococcal vaccine as a control. The genes are TRBV27 and TRBJ1-1, with a tentative D call TRBD1 (5 bases). CDR3 in DNA: TGTGCCAGCAGTTTATACGACATCGGGGCGATGAACACTGAAGCTTTCTTT. Its protein product is CASSLYDIGAMNTEAFF.